A selection of T cell receptor beta chains follows, all from one sample in a study of shared clonotypes between healthy human individuals. Measured with immunoSEQ multiplex PCR; TCRdb has only the in-frame clones, and not every one. Of 660,000 or so clones listed, roughly 96% are singletons. Sample: naive CD8+ T cells sorted from blood. These receptors were collected from a woman in her twenties or thirties in good health. Each CDR3 is given with its conserved first and last residue. Each record gives: J gene, V gene, clone size, D gene, CDR3 length, CDR3 DNA, CDR3 protein. D genes are given only for firm matches. Size is stated for part of the rows, as once, few or many counts, or as a class when the clone is expanded.

j_call: TRBJ2-1; v_call: TRBV28; clone_size: -; d_call: -; cdr3_length: 15; cdr3_nt: TGTGCCAGCAGTTTACCTCTACTAGCAGGGAATGAGCAGTTCTTC; cdr3_aa: CASSLPLLAGNEQFF
j_call: TRBJ2-3; v_call: TRBV6-5; clone_size: -; d_call: TRBD2; cdr3_length: 15; cdr3_nt: TGTGCCAGCAGTAAGACTAGCGGCTACACAGATACGCAGTATTTT; cdr3_aa: CASSKTSGYTDTQYF
j_call: TRBJ2-6; v_call: TRBV7-9; clone_size: -; d_call: -; cdr3_length: 14; cdr3_nt: TGTGCCAGCAGCTTCTCGGTAGGGGCCAACGTCCTGACTTTC; cdr3_aa: CASSFSVGANVLTF
j_call: TRBJ2-7; v_call: TRBV9; clone_size: -; d_call: -; cdr3_length: 13; cdr3_nt: TGTGCCAGCAAGTCGAGTAACTCCTACGAGCAGTACTTC; cdr3_aa: CASKSSNSYEQYF
j_call: TRBJ2-1; v_call: TRBV11-2; clone_size: -; d_call: TRBD2; cdr3_length: 15; cdr3_nt: TGTGCCATCGCAAAGGGACTAGATATCCTAGGTGAGCAGTTCTTC; cdr3_aa: CAIAKGLDILGEQFF
j_call: TRBJ2-7; v_call: TRBV5-4; clone_size: -; d_call: -; cdr3_length: 14; cdr3_nt: TGTGCCAGCAGCTCCGACAGGTTCTCCTACGAGCAGTACTTC; cdr3_aa: CASSSDRFSYEQYF
j_call: TRBJ1-5; v_call: TRBV7-9; clone_size: -; d_call: -; cdr3_length: 14; cdr3_nt: TGTGCCAGCAGCCCGAGCCAGGGGAATCAGCCCCAGCATTTT; cdr3_aa: CASSPSQGNQPQHF
j_call: TRBJ2-7; v_call: TRBV5-1; clone_size: -; d_call: TRBD2; cdr3_length: 15; cdr3_nt: TGCGCCAGCAGCCCTCGACTAGCGGGGACCTACGAGCAGTACTTC; cdr3_aa: CASSPRLAGTYEQYF
j_call: TRBJ1-4; v_call: TRBV6-5; clone_size: -; d_call: -; cdr3_length: 14; cdr3_nt: TGTGCCAGCAGTTACGGGGGAATTGGCGAAAAACTGTTTTTT; cdr3_aa: CASSYGGIGEKLFF
j_call: TRBJ1-2; v_call: TRBV7-9; clone_size: few; d_call: -; cdr3_length: 13; cdr3_nt: TGTGCCAGCAGTCAGGGAAATAACTATGGCTACACCTTC; cdr3_aa: CASSQGNNYGYTF
j_call: TRBJ1-1; v_call: TRBV5-4; clone_size: -; d_call: -; cdr3_length: 14; cdr3_nt: TGTGCCAGCAGTCCCAGTTCAGTGAACACTGAAGCTTTCTTT; cdr3_aa: CASSPSSVNTEAFF
j_call: TRBJ2-2; v_call: TRBV28; clone_size: -; d_call: TRBD1; cdr3_length: 15; cdr3_nt: TGTGCCAGCAGTTTAAGGACAGGGGGGACCGGGGAGCTGTTTTTT; cdr3_aa: CASSLRTGGTGELFF
j_call: TRBJ2-1; v_call: TRBV27; clone_size: once; d_call: TRBD2; cdr3_length: 15; cdr3_nt: TGTGCCAGCAGTCTAGCGGGGAGCTCCTACAATGAGCAGTTCTTC; cdr3_aa: CASSLAGSSYNEQFF
j_call: TRBJ2-3; v_call: TRBV7-9; clone_size: -; d_call: -; cdr3_length: 12; cdr3_nt: TGTGCCAGCAGCTTAGCCTCAGATACGCAGTATTTT; cdr3_aa: CASSLASDTQYF
j_call: TRBJ2-1; v_call: TRBV5-4; clone_size: -; d_call: TRBD2; cdr3_length: 19; cdr3_nt: TGTGCCAGCAGCTTCACCGGGACTAGCGGGAGGGCCCCCTACAATGAGCAGTTCTTC; cdr3_aa: CASSFTGTSGRAPYNEQFF
j_call: TRBJ2-5; v_call: TRBV4-1; clone_size: -; d_call: -; cdr3_length: 15; cdr3_nt: TGCGCCAGCAGCCAACAAAGGGCGGGCGGAGAGACCCAGTACTTC; cdr3_aa: CASSQQRAGGETQYF
j_call: TRBJ2-1; v_call: TRBV4-2; clone_size: -; d_call: -; cdr3_length: 15; cdr3_nt: TGTGCCAGCAGCCAAGAATTGTTCTCCTACAATGAGCAGTTCTTC; cdr3_aa: CASSQELFSYNEQFF
j_call: TRBJ2-1; v_call: TRBV19; clone_size: once; d_call: TRBD2; cdr3_length: 14; cdr3_nt: TGTGCCAGTAAACTAGCGGGAGGGCAGGGTGAGCAGTTCTTC; cdr3_aa: CASKLAGGQGEQFF
j_call: TRBJ2-7; v_call: TRBV7-2; clone_size: -; d_call: TRBD2; cdr3_length: 16; cdr3_nt: TGTGCCAGCAGCCATCGGACTAGCGGAAGCCTGGGGGAGCAGTACTTC; cdr3_aa: CASSHRTSGSLGEQYF
j_call: TRBJ2-7; v_call: TRBV2; clone_size: -; d_call: -; cdr3_length: 15; cdr3_nt: TGTGCCAGCAGTGAATCAACCATGGCTCTCTACGAGCAGTACTTC; cdr3_aa: CASSESTMALYEQYF
j_call: TRBJ1-2; v_call: TRBV7-9; clone_size: -; d_call: -; cdr3_length: 14; cdr3_nt: TGTGCCAGCAGCTTTGCGGGGAGGGACTATGGCTACACCTTC; cdr3_aa: CASSFAGRDYGYTF
j_call: TRBJ1-2; v_call: TRBV28; clone_size: -; d_call: -; cdr3_length: 18; cdr3_nt: TGTGCCAGCAGTGAGGGGGGGGCAGGACGGACAATCCTCTATGGCTACACCTTC; cdr3_aa: CASSEGGAGRTILYGYTF
j_call: TRBJ2-3; v_call: TRBV9; clone_size: -; d_call: TRBD1; cdr3_length: 15; cdr3_nt: TGTGCCAGCAGCCCTCCGGGACAGGCCACAGATACGCAGTATTTT; cdr3_aa: CASSPPGQATDTQYF
j_call: TRBJ2-7; v_call: TRBV5-6; clone_size: -; d_call: -; cdr3_length: 15; cdr3_nt: TGTGCCAGCAGCTTTACAAGGGGCTGGACCTACGAGCAGTACTTC; cdr3_aa: CASSFTRGWTYEQYF
j_call: TRBJ2-7; v_call: TRBV2; clone_size: -; d_call: TRBD1; cdr3_length: 16; cdr3_nt: TGTGCCAGCAACCCAATTCGGGACAGGGAGACCTACGAGCAGTACTTC; cdr3_aa: CASNPIRDRETYEQYF
j_call: TRBJ2-4; v_call: TRBV5-1; clone_size: -; d_call: -; cdr3_length: 14; cdr3_nt: TGCGCCAGCAGCTTGGCGGGGGGCGAAAACATTCAGTACTTC; cdr3_aa: CASSLAGGENIQYF
j_call: TRBJ2-2; v_call: TRBV27; clone_size: -; d_call: TRBD2; cdr3_length: 16; cdr3_nt: TGTGCCAGCAGTTTAATTCTAGCGGGAGGAACCGGGGAGCTGTTTTTT; cdr3_aa: CASSLILAGGTGELFF
j_call: TRBJ1-5; v_call: TRBV19; clone_size: -; d_call: -; cdr3_length: 13; cdr3_nt: TGTGCCAGTCGTGACAGAGGCAATCAGCCCCAGCATTTT; cdr3_aa: CASRDRGNQPQHF